This T cell receptor beta chain was recovered during a study of T-cell reconstitution after alpha-beta-depleted transplantation in children. Study-level findings and limits: Several hundred graft clones that had expanded were reportedly the source of alpha-beta T cells about two months after transplant.

Points on this clonotype: Antigen specificity is unknown.

Construction of the TCRbeta library involved unique molecular identifiers. One entry per CDR3 protein results from TCRdb running MiXCR on the PCR reads. The table lists approximately 800,000 distinct CDR3 sequences, 16% of them singletons. V lost 3 bases to trimming and J lost 4 bases; unmatched junction nucleotides: 6. Germline V CDR1 and CDR2: LNHDA, SQIVND (reference sequence). The CDR3 spans 15 residues. The genes are TRBV19 and TRBJ2-1; 7 nucleotides agree with TRBD2. Specimen: PBMCs, mostly from graft donor cells, collected 360 days after TCRalphabeta/CD19-depleted stem cell transplant. The TCR comes from a male patient under 18 who had a stem cell transplant for acute lymphoblastic leukemia, so the T cells may come from the graft donor. The CDR3 DNA sequence: TGTGCCAGTAGTATTTCGGGGGGAGGTTACAATGAGCAGTTCTTC. Its protein is CASSISGGGYNEQFF. Full variable domain (rest looked up from reference TRBV19 and TRBJ2-1): DGGITQSPKYLFRKEGQNVTLSCEQNLNHDAMYWYRQDPGQGLRLIYYSQIVNDFQKGDIAEGYSVSREKKESFPLTVTSAQKNPTAFYLCASSISGGGYNEQFFGPGTRLTVL.